This TCR beta chain was captured by sequencing in a study of shared clonotypes between healthy human individuals (dated by TCRdb to 2019 to 2021). At the level of the whole study: Two women and three men aged 18 to 49 years were included in the cohort. Per donor, three plates each were used for CD4 naive and CD4 memory, two for CD8 naive, and one for CD8 memory. Blood TCR repertoires of four to six healthy adults were deeply sequenced to estimate repertoire size and the extent of clonotype sharing between individuals. Different laboratories and diverse techniques were used to prepare libraries and sequence TCR repertoires, to increase sequencing depth and limit assay-specific biases. Per donor, leukapheresis produced somewhere between about 0.85 and 8.9 billion PBMCs. General study outcomes and caveats: Compared with non-shared clonotypes, clonotypes shared by all four sorted-subset donors had higher generation probabilities. Only blood was sampled, and tissue TCR repertoires likely differ from those in blood. Even with the large sequencing depth, rarefaction of the sorted-subset datasets indicated that sequencing was incomplete. Naive subsets generally had larger estimated clonotype richness than memory subsets. Around 5% of naive CD4, around 4% of naive CD8, roughly 2.4% of memory CD4, and about 0.4% of memory CD8 clonotypes were shared across a few donors. Pairwise subsampling indicated that sequencing depth was expected to affect the degree of clonotype sharing among donors. The small number of donors limited the genetic and exposure-history diversity represented.

V has 0 bases trimmed and J has 4 bases trimmed; junction bases matching no gene number 4. From the cysteine up to the phenylalanine, the CDR3 has a length of 15 residues. Left in the record is the CDR3 DNA by itself, 45 bases read in frame from the first base. Reading the germline V gene gives CDR1 SGHRS and CDR2 YFSETQ. Donors were healthy HIV-negative adults with no recently reported acute infections or vaccinations. Every donor was a Caucasian adult living in Nashville, Tennessee, USA. CD4+ T cells were enriched by magnetic negative selection; naive cells were then positively selected on CD45RA, and the negative fraction formed the memory subset. Blood was obtained by leukapheresis, after which PBMCs were separated by Ficoll-Histopaque density gradient centrifugation and cryopreserved in liquid nitrogen vapor phase. Analytical flow cytometry was used to check the purity and quantity of each magnetically sorted T cell population. From each sorted fraction, genomic DNA was isolated and quantified by UV absorbance on a Nanodrop 2000c.

A note on this clone: The target of this receptor is not known. No much larger clonotype is one base removed from it; base qualities were not supplied.

Using the deep immunoSEQ assay, TCR CDR3 regions were amplified from genomic DNA by multiplex PCR. Extracted genomic DNA from each cell subset was distributed evenly across all wells of several immunoSEQ 96-well plates, and each plate was treated as a replicate. For sorted subsets, each replicate PCR was loaded with 200 ng genomic DNA, equivalent to about 30,000 T cell genomes. The purified libraries were quantified using a Qubit 3.0 fluorometer, sized with a Bioanalyzer 2100, and then quantified again using the KAPA Library Quantification kit. A separate single-read 150-cycle Illumina NextSeq 550 flow cell was used to sequence each immunoSEQ 96-well plate. In the source study's methods: Because the immunoSEQ output held only junctional sequences and lacked quality scores, the filtering could not match the filtering applied to full-length reads. Sequences were annotated with PyIR, a Python wrapper for IgBLAST v1.9, using IMGT germline references to assign V/J genes and CDR3. Reads with weak V/J assignments (E-value above 1e-6), missing CDR3, stop codons, out-of-frame junctions, or ambiguous translated residues were removed. V3J clonotypes were defined by identical inferred V gene, J gene, and CDR3 amino acid sequence. Percentage overlap between repertoires was calculated by dividing the number of shared unique clonotypes by the size of the smaller repertoire. Repertoire richness was assessed with RTK rarefaction, the Chao1 estimator, and Recon v2.1 estimates of unobserved clonotypes. Generation probabilities for all TCRbeta clonotypes obtained by the gDNA method from a handful of donors were computed using OLGA. TCRdb re-hosts the immuneACCESS table, in-frame sequences only. Its copies lack some clones; in the studies checked, an unresolved V gene accounts for under half of them, and the cause for the rest is not known. Clone size and V and J calls were adopted from that table, with D and trimming inferred from the DNA. In this sample the table shows over 1.4 million clones, around 95% of which occur a single time. The ten largest clonotypes hold roughly 1.1% of the sample.

The source of this sequence is a man between 25 and 39 years old in good health. The rearrangement combines TRBV5-1 with TRBJ2-5; the junction holds 9 bases that match TRBD2. Sequenced material: naive CD4+ T cells sorted from blood. This specimen's cell subset or site label, interpreted: CD45RA+ positively selected. The CDR3 in this case is CASSLGGRVGETQYF. The sequence in DNA is TGCGCCAGCAGCTTGGGCGGGAGGGTCGGAGAGACCCAGTACTTC. With the rest looked up from the reference TRBV5-1 and TRBJ2-5 genes rather than sequenced, the full variable domain is KAGVTQTPRYLIKTRGQQVTLSCSPISGHRSVSWYQQTPGQGLQFLFEYFSETQRNKGNFPGRFSGRQFSNSRSEMNVSTLELGDSALYLCASSLGGRVGETQYFGPGTRLLVL.